The rows below give T cell receptor beta chains drawn from one sample of a study of blood T cells in healthy people across ages. Using its own MiXCR run on the 5' RACE reads, TCRdb lists one record per CDR3 protein. The table has around 1,000,000 distinct CDR3 sequences, about 23% seen once. A further study also used this sample, focusing on T cells of mothers and their children.

The sequenced material came from blood. These receptors were obtained from a girl aged 2-9 years in good health. Each CDR3 is given with its conserved first and last residue. Each record gives: clone size, V gene, J gene, D gene, CDR3 DNA, CDR3 protein. D genes are given only for firm matches. Where a row states a size, it is once, few, many or the class of an expanded clone; other rows omit it.

clone size: few; V gene: TRBV2; J gene: TRBJ1-1; D gene: NA; CDR3 DNA: TGTGCCAGCAGGGAACAGGCGTTAAACACTGAAGCTTTCTTT; CDR3 protein: CASREQALNTEAFF
clone size: NA; V gene: TRBV4-1; J gene: TRBJ1-3; D gene: NA; CDR3 DNA: TGCGCCAGCAGCCAAGCGGGGAGTGCTGGAAACACCATATATTTT; CDR3 protein: CASSQAGSAGNTIYF
clone size: NA; V gene: TRBV7-8; J gene: TRBJ2-4; D gene: NA; CDR3 DNA: TGTGCCAGCAGCTTAAAAGACTGGGGACTAGCCAAAAACATTCAGTACTTC; CDR3 protein: CASSLKDWGLAKNIQYF
clone size: few; V gene: TRBV12-3/TRBV12-4; J gene: TRBJ2-7; D gene: TRBD2; CDR3 DNA: TGTGCCAGCACAACGGGAGGAGAAGTACCCGAGCAGTACTTC; CDR3 protein: CASTTGGEVPEQYF
clone size: NA; V gene: TRBV6-5; J gene: TRBJ2-7; D gene: NA; CDR3 DNA: TGTGCCAGCAGCCACAACAGGACCTACGAGCAGTACTTC; CDR3 protein: CASSHNRTYEQYF
clone size: NA; V gene: TRBV12-3/TRBV12-4; J gene: TRBJ2-7; D gene: NA; CDR3 DNA: TGTGCCAGCAGTTTGAGAGTGGGCGGCTACGAGCAGTACTTC; CDR3 protein: CASSLRVGGYEQYF
clone size: few; V gene: TRBV5-1; J gene: TRBJ2-3; D gene: TRBD2; CDR3 DNA: TGCGCCAGCAGCTTGGGATTAGCGGGGGACCGCACAGATACGCAGTATTTT; CDR3 protein: CASSLGLAGDRTDTQYF
clone size: few; V gene: TRBV4-2; J gene: TRBJ1-1; D gene: NA; CDR3 DNA: TGCGCCAGCAGCCAAGGGGGGGCGAACACTGAAGCTTTCTTT; CDR3 protein: CASSQGGANTEAFF
clone size: many; V gene: TRBV5-1; J gene: TRBJ1-1; D gene: TRBD1; CDR3 DNA: TGCGCCAGCAGCTTAACAGGGGCGAACACTGAAGCTTTCTTT; CDR3 protein: CASSLTGANTEAFF
clone size: NA; V gene: TRBV7-9; J gene: TRBJ2-7; D gene: TRBD1; CDR3 DNA: TGTGCCAGCAGCTTAGACTTGACGACAGGGTCCTACGAGCAGTACTTC; CDR3 protein: CASSLDLTTGSYEQYF
clone size: few; V gene: TRBV7-9; J gene: TRBJ1-1; D gene: NA; CDR3 DNA: TGTGCCAGCAGTTTACTACCACCAAGGGACACTGAAGCTTTCTTT; CDR3 protein: CASSLLPPRDTEAFF
clone size: NA; V gene: TRBV27; J gene: TRBJ1-4; D gene: NA; CDR3 DNA: TGCGCCAGCAGACCCGTCGAGGGGCCTACCCCTAATGAAAAACTGTTTTTT; CDR3 protein: CASRPVEGPTPNEKLFF
clone size: NA; V gene: TRBV6-1; J gene: TRBJ1-2; D gene: NA; CDR3 DNA: TGTGCCAGCAGTGAAGTATACTTCGGGACCGATATCTATGGCTACACCTTC; CDR3 protein: CASSEVYFGTDIYGYTF
clone size: few; V gene: TRBV4-2; J gene: TRBJ1-2; D gene: NA; CDR3 DNA: TGTGCCAGCAGCCAAGAACCCCATCGACATATCTTC; CDR3 protein: CASSQEPHRHIF
clone size: NA; V gene: TRBV20-1; J gene: TRBJ2-5; D gene: NA; CDR3 DNA: TGCAGTGCTCCCAGGGAGGATAGGGGAGAGACCCAGTACTTC; CDR3 protein: CSAPREDRGETQYF
clone size: few; V gene: TRBV7-9; J gene: TRBJ1-1; D gene: TRBD1; CDR3 DNA: TGTGCCAGCAGTGAAAGGGACAGAACCATGAACACTGAAGCTTTCTTT; CDR3 protein: CASSERDRTMNTEAFF
clone size: NA; V gene: TRBV11-2; J gene: TRBJ2-1; D gene: NA; CDR3 DNA: TGTGCCAGCAGCTTACGACTAGGATCTGGGGATGAGCAGTTCTTC; CDR3 protein: CASSLRLGSGDEQFF
clone size: NA; V gene: TRBV14; J gene: TRBJ1-4; D gene: NA; CDR3 DNA: TGTGCCAGCAGCCTTCAGGGGATGAGTGAAAAACTGTTTTTT; CDR3 protein: CASSLQGMSEKLFF
clone size: few; V gene: TRBV28; J gene: TRBJ2-5; D gene: NA; CDR3 DNA: TGTGCCAGCAGTTTAGCGTTGGGGAACCAAGAGACCCAGTACTTC; CDR3 protein: CASSLALGNQETQYF
clone size: few; V gene: TRBV7-9; J gene: TRBJ2-1; D gene: TRBD1; CDR3 DNA: TGTGCCAGCAGCACAGGGACAGGGTTGTTGGATGAGCAGTTCTTC; CDR3 protein: CASSTGTGLLDEQFF
clone size: NA; V gene: TRBV28; J gene: TRBJ2-5; D gene: NA; CDR3 DNA: TGTGCCAGCAGTTTACTTACGGTCGTCCTGGGGGAAGAGACCCAGTACTTC; CDR3 protein: CASSLLTVVLGEETQYF
clone size: many; V gene: TRBV12-3/TRBV12-4; J gene: TRBJ2-2; D gene: NA; CDR3 DNA: TGTGCCAGCAGTTTAGGTGCGGGGACCGGGGAGCTGTTTTTT; CDR3 protein: CASSLGAGTGELFF
clone size: NA; V gene: TRBV3-1; J gene: TRBJ1-5; D gene: NA; CDR3 DNA: TGTGCCAGCAGCCAAGCTGGGGGCGGTCAGCCCCAGCATTTT; CDR3 protein: CASSQAGGGQPQHF
clone size: NA; V gene: TRBV7-2; J gene: TRBJ2-1; D gene: TRBD1; CDR3 DNA: TGTGCCAGCAGCCCCCAGACAGGGAATTACTACAATGAGCAGTTCTTC; CDR3 protein: CASSPQTGNYYNEQFF
clone size: few; V gene: TRBV6-5; J gene: TRBJ2-1; D gene: NA; CDR3 DNA: TGTGCCAGCAGTTACAGTGAGTACAATGAGCAGTTCTTC; CDR3 protein: CASSYSEYNEQFF
clone size: NA; V gene: TRBV18; J gene: TRBJ1-1; D gene: TRBD1; CDR3 DNA: TGTGCCAGCTCACCCGTGCGACAGGGGGGGACTGAAGCTTTCTTT; CDR3 protein: CASSPVRQGGTEAFF
clone size: few; V gene: TRBV18; J gene: TRBJ2-2; D gene: NA; CDR3 DNA: TGTGCCAGCTCACCACTTGATTTCAGACAGCTTAACACCGGGGAGCTGTTTTTT; CDR3 protein: CASSPLDFRQLNTGELFF
clone size: NA; V gene: TRBV7-2; J gene: TRBJ2-7; D gene: NA; CDR3 DNA: TGTGCCAGCAGCCAGGACTACTCCATGGAGCAGTACTTC; CDR3 protein: CASSQDYSMEQYF
clone size: NA; V gene: TRBV7-9; J gene: TRBJ2-3; D gene: NA; CDR3 DNA: TGTGCCAGCAGCCCCCCGGGGGTCTGGACAGATACGCAGTATTTT; CDR3 protein: CASSPPGVWTDTQYF